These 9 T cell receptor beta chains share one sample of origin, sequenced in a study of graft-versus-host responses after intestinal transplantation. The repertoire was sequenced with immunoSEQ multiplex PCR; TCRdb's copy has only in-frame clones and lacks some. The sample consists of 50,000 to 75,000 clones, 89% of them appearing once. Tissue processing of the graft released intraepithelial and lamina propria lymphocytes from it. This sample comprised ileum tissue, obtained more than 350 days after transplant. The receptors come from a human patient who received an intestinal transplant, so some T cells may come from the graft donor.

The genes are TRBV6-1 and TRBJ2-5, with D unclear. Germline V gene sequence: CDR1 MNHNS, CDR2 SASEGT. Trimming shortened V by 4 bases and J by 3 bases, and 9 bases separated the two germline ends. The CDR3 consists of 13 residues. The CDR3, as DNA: TGTGCCAGCAGTGTGATAGGAAAAGAGACCCAGTACTTC. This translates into CASSVIGKETQYF.

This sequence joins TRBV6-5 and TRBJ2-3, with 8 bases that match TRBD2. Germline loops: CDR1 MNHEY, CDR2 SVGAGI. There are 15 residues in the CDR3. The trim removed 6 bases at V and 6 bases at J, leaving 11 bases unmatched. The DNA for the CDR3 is TGTGCCAGCAGCCTTAGCGGGAACAGGGCCGATACGCAGTATTTT. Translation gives CASSLSGNRADTQYF.

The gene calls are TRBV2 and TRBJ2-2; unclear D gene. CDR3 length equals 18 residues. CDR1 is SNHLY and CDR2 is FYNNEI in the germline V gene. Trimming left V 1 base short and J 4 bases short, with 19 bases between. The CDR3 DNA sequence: TGTGCCAGCAGTGAAGTGGGTAGCCACCTTTTATCCACCGGGGAGCTGTTTTTT. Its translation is CASSEVGSHLLSTGELFF.

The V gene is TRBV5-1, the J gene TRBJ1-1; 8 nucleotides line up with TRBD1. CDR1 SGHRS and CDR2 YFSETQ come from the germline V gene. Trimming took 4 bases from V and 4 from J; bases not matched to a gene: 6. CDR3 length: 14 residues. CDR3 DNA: TGCGCCAGCAGCCCCCGGACAGGGACCACTGAAGCTTTCTTT. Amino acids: CASSPRTGTTEAFF.

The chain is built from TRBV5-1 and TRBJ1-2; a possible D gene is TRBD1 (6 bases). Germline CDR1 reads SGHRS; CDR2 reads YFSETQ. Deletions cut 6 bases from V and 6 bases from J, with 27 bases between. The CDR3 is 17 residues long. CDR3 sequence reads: CASTTASRQDGMDGYTF. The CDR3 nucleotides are TGCGCCAGCACCACCGCCTCTAGACAGGATGGTATGGATGGCTACACCTTC. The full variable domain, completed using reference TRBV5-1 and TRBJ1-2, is KAGVTQTPRYLIKTRGQQVTLSCSPISGHRSVSWYQQTPGQGLQFLFEYFSETQRNKGNFPGRFSGRQFSNSRSEMNVSTLELGDSALYLCASTTASRQDGMDGYTFGSGTRLTVV.

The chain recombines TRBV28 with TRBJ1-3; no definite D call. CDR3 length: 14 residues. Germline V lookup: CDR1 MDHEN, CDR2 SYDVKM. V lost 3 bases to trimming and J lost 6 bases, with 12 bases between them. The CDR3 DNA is TGTGCCAGCAGTTTTGTGGAATCAGTAAACACCATATATTTT. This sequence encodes CASSFVESVNTIYF.

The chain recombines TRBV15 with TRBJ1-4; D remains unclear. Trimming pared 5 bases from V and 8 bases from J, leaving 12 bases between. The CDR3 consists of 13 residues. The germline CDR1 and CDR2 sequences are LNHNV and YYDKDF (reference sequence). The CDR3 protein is CATSSLLGEKLFF. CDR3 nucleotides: TGTGCCACCAGCTCCCTCCTGGGGGAAAAACTGTTTTTT.

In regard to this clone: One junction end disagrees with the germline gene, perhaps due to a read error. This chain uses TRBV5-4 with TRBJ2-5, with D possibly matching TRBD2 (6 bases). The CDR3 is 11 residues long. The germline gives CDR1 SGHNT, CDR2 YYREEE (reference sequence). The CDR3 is CASSLGGTQYF. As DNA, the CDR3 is TGTGCCAGCAGTTTGGGGGGGACCCAGTACTTC.

The CDR3 DNA sequence: TGTGCCAGCAGCTTAGGCCTTCCCCCCACCCTCCACTTT. As protein: CASSLGLPPTLHF. The genes are TRBV13 and TRBJ1-6; D is unclear. Germline CDR1 is PRHDT and CDR2 is FYEKMQ (reference sequence). V lost 0 bases to trimming and J lost 14 bases, with 11 bases between them. The CDR3 extends over 13 amino acids.